This T cell receptor beta chain was retrieved from a study of cytomegalovirus exposure and HLA in healthy donors. Study background: A previous analysis identified about 110 million unique TCR beta sequences derived from 180 million or so T cells.

It was with 60 Vbeta and 13 Jbeta primers that the PCR ran. Sequenced by immunoSEQ multiplex PCR; TCRdb stores in-frame clones only, minus some. The sample has about 300,000 clones; around 86% are singletons. The CDR3 has 13 amino acids. V was shortened by 2 bases and J by 6 bases, with 7 bases between the two germline ends. CDR1 and CDR2 from the germline V gene are MNHNS and SASEGT. Study-wide results and limits: Analysis performed later showed TCR beta chains linked to HLA being more clonally expanded than equally common others.

This clone turned up a few times. Its antigen remains unidentified. The source material was PBMCs. The chain couples TRBV6-1 to TRBJ2-2; D perhaps matches TRBD2 (6 bases). The TCR sequence derives from a man aged 35 to 55 in good health and CMV-seropositive. The CDR3 sequence is CASSEWGAGELFF. The CDR3, as DNA: TGTGCCAGCAGTGAATGGGGGGCCGGGGAGCTGTTTTTT.